A single sample gave rise to the 17 T cell receptor beta chains below, sequenced in a study of blood T cell repertoires in COVID-19. Produced via immunoSEQ multiplex PCR; TCRdb's table is partial and in-frame only. The sample carries about 230,000 clones, over 70% recorded once. The sequenced material came from peripheral blood. Receptors originate from a woman over 75 with acute or convalescent COVID-19.

As DNA, the CDR3 is TGTGCCATCAGTGGAACGGGACAATACACAGATACGCAGTATTTT. Its protein product is CAISGTGQYTDTQYF. The chain is built from TRBV10-3 and TRBJ2-3; tentatively, D is TRBD1 (6 bases). The V and J ends lost 4 bases and 2 bases respectively, with 13 bases between them. The CDR3 totals 15 residues. The germline V gene has CDR1 ENHRY and CDR2 SYGVKD.

This clone was recorded only once. J is TRBJ2-6 and V is TRBV4-1, with D maybe TRBD2 (5 bases). The germline V gene encodes CDR1 MGHRA and CDR2 YSYEKL. V was clipped by 0 bases and J by 2 bases, with 8 bases between them. The CDR3 loop spans 16 amino acids. The CDR3 spells CASSQDPGTGANVLTF. In DNA, the CDR3 is TGCGCCAGCAGCCAAGATCCGGGAACTGGGGCCAACGTCCTGACTTTC.

The V call is TRBV19, the J call TRBJ1-1; TRBD1 aligns across 8 bases. CDR3 size: 13 residues. CDR1 and CDR2 (germline): LNHDA, SQIVND (reference sequence). J lost 1 base, V lost 6 bases, and 1 base had no gene match. The CDR3 bases are TGTGCCAGTAGCGACAGGGGGAACACTGAAGCTTTCTTT. It encodes CASSDRGNTEAFF. Full variable domain (missing parts from reference TRBV19 and TRBJ1-1): DGGITQSPKYLFRKEGQNVTLSCEQNLNHDAMYWYRQDPGQGLRLIYYSQIVNDFQKGDIAEGYSVSREKKESFPLTVTSAQKNPTAFYLCASSDRGNTEAFFGQGTRLTVV.

The genes are TRBV27 and TRBJ2-1; D uncertain. The ends were cut back, 5 bases at V and 4 bases at J, with 12 bases in the middle. The germline V gene encodes CDR1 MNHEY and CDR2 SMNVEV (reference sequence). The CDR3 consists of 14 residues. CDR3 in DNA: TGTGCCAGCAGTCCCGGGTCGAAGTACAATGAGCAGTTCTTC. Its translation is CASSPGSKYNEQFF.

V gene TRBV5-6 combines with J gene TRBJ2-7; 9 positions agree with TRBD1. V gave up 4 bases and J gave up 2 bases; unmatched junction bases: 4. The CDR3 is made up of 14 amino acids. Germline CDR1 SGHDT, CDR2 YYEEEE. The CDR3: CASSLRDRAYEQYF. The CDR3 DNA is TGTGCCAGCAGCCTCCGGGACAGGGCCTACGAGCAGTACTTC.

The J gene is TRBJ1-6, the V gene TRBV6-5; D not certain. CDR3 size: 15 residues. The V and J ends lost 7 bases and 9 bases respectively, with 19 bases between them. CDR1 is MNHEY and CDR2 is SVGAGI in the germline V gene. The CDR3 sequence: CASTGDGDWASPLHF. In DNA form, the CDR3 reads TGTGCCAGCACCGGTGACGGTGATTGGGCTTCACCCCTCCACTTT.

The chain recombines TRBV9 with TRBJ2-3, with 10 bases matching TRBD2. The trim removed 0 bases at V and 4 bases at J, leaving 5 bases unmatched. The CDR3 is made up of 16 amino acids. Per germline, CDR1 SGDLS and CDR2 YYNGEE. The CDR3 sequence is CASSVGASGSSDTQYF. Written as DNA, the CDR3 is TGTGCCAGCAGCGTAGGTGCTAGCGGGAGCTCAGATACGCAGTATTTT.

The V and J genes are TRBV9 and TRBJ2-3; TRBD2 matches 8 bases. This CDR3 is 15 amino acids long. CDR1 is SGDLS and CDR2 is YYNGEE in the germline V gene. J was trimmed by 4 bases and V by 3 bases; bases with no gene match: 7. CDR3 DNA: TGTGCCAGCAGCGCTACGCTAGCGGGCGCAGATACGCAGTATTTT. The encoded protein is CASSATLAGADTQYF.

As concerns this clone: Other DNA sequences from this sample encode an identical CDR3 as well. The J gene is TRBJ1-1, the V gene TRBV18, with D possibly matching TRBD1 (6 bases). V shed 2 bases and J shed 2 bases, with 9 bases lying between them. CDR1 KGHSH and CDR2 LQKENI come from the germline V gene. The CDR3 is 14 residues long. The CDR3, as DNA: TGTGCCAGCTCACCAGGGGGCGCAAACACTGAAGCTTTCTTT. Its translation is CASSPGGANTEAFF.

This clone was picked up one time. The rearrangement uses TRBV3-1 (or the pseudogene TRBV3-2) and TRBJ2-5, with TRBD2 matching 11 bases. Germline CDR1 is LGHDT and CDR2 is YNNKEL (reference sequence). CDR3 length equals 17 residues. V lost 1 base and J lost 4; bases outside the gene matches: 8. CDR3: CASSQAPTSGGGETQYF. CDR3 coding DNA: TGTGCCAGCAGCCAAGCCCCCACTAGCGGGGGTGGAGAGACCCAGTACTTC.

The chain carries TRBV30 and TRBJ1-5, with a possible D match to TRBD1 (5 bases). From germline, CDR1 is GTSNPN and CDR2 SVGIG (reference sequence). Deletions cut 2 bases from V and 3 bases from J, with 8 bases between. The CDR3 spans 13 residues. This chain's CDR3 is CAWSRGPNQPQHF. The DNA for the CDR3 is TGTGCCTGGAGTAGGGGCCCCAATCAGCCCCAGCATTTT.

The chain joins TRBV5-1 to TRBJ1-5; 9 nucleotides align to TRBD1. There are 14 residues in the CDR3. Germline lookup yields CDR1 SGHRS and CDR2 YFSETQ. With 0 bases clipped from V and 5 bases from J, the junction kept 0 bases outside the gene matches. The CDR3 DNA sequence: TGCGCCAGCAGCTTGGGACAGGGGGATCAGCCCCAGCATTTT. Translation gives CASSLGQGDQPQHF.

J is TRBJ1-6 and V is TRBV11-1, with 9 bases matching TRBD1. CDR1 SGHAT and CDR2 FQDESV come from the germline V gene (reference sequence). The CDR3 covers 14 residues. After removal of 4 bases from V and 7 bases from J, the junction contained 2 bases not matched to a gene. The CDR3 spells CASSSGTGNSPLHF. In DNA form, the CDR3 reads TGTGCCAGCAGCTCCGGGACAGGGAATTCACCCCTCCACTTT.

V gene TRBV7-9 combines with J gene TRBJ2-7, with 12 positions matching TRBD2. The CDR3 has 14 residues. Germline CDR1 is SEHNR and CDR2 is FQNEAQ (reference sequence). J lost 5 bases, V lost 3 bases, and 2 bases had no gene match. Here the CDR3 DNA reads TGTGCCAGCAGCTTGACTAGCGGGAGCCACGAGCAGTACTTC. The encoded protein is CASSLTSGSHEQYF.

CDR3 nucleotides: TGTGCCAGCAGCCGCTCACTACGGATCATGAACACTGAAGCTTTCTTT. Amino acids: CASSRSLRIMNTEAFF. V and J are TRBV28 and TRBJ1-1; D ambiguous. V was pared by 6 bases and J by 0 bases, with 17 bases between. Germline V lookup: CDR1 MDHEN, CDR2 SYDVKM. The CDR3 totals 16 residues.

The chain uses TRBV7-8 and TRBJ2-1; TRBD1 agrees at 7 bases. Looked up from germline, CDR1 is SGHVS and CDR2 is FQNEAQ. The CDR3 extends over 12 amino acids. V lost 5 bases, J lost 9 bases, and 4 bases stayed unmatched. CDR3 coding DNA: TGTGCCAGCAGCACGACAGGGATTGAGCAGTTCTTC. As protein: CASSTTGIEQFF.

This rearrangement joins TRBV14 to TRBJ1-3; D is perhaps TRBD1 (5 bases). The germline V gene has CDR1 SGHDN and CDR2 FVKESK. Trimming left V 0 bases short and J 4 bases short, with 10 bases between. The CDR3 contains 15 residues. This chain's CDR3 is CASSQDRTRGNTIYF. The CDR3 DNA is TGTGCCAGCAGCCAAGATAGGACAAGAGGAAACACCATATATTTT.